This T cell receptor beta chain stems from a study of cytomegalovirus exposure and HLA in healthy donors. Germline values: CDR1 MNHEY, CDR2 SMNVEV (reference sequence). The CDR3 runs 15 residues. Germline trimming cut 4 bases from V and 5 bases from J; bases unmatched to any gene: 4. Notes on this clone: What it recognizes is unknown.

Study outcomes and limitations: The finding came from a later analysis; first-cohort TCR clusters tended to co-occur in the roughly 110 validation repertoires. Reports indicated that the classifier achieved high specificity and sensitivity in diagnosing cytomegalovirus status. Researchers catalogued approximately 160 TCR beta chains as cytomegalovirus-associated.

Using immunoSEQ multiplex PCR, the repertoire was profiled, and TCRdb retains in-frame clones only, with some absent. The sample includes roughly 250,000 clones, approximately 86% of them seen just once. Sequenced material: PBMCs. This chain links TRBV27 with TRBJ2-1; 11 bases agree with TRBD2. The TCR sequence derives from a woman in her 30s in good health and CMV-seropositive. The CDR3 protein is CASSSGTSGHNEQFF. Here the CDR3 DNA reads TGTGCCAGCAGTTCCGGGACTAGCGGACACAATGAGCAGTTCTTC.